This T cell receptor beta chain was sequenced for a study of blood T cell repertoires in COVID-19. Study details: COVID-19 samples from acute and convalescent phases originated in the United States, Italy and Spain. Sample material is recorded as cDNA or gDNA derived from T cells, B-cell-depleted T cells, or PBMCs.

This clone came up a few times. The CDR3 has 15 residues. The germline V gene encodes CDR1 SGHTA and CDR2 FQGTGA. Between the trimmed V and J ends, which lost 2 bases and 9 bases, there was a span of 20 bases. Study processing details: Amplification with reference gene primers provided the estimates of nucleated cell counts. Here immunoSEQ multiplex PCR was the method, and the copy in TCRdb shows in-frame clones only, minus some. Clone size and V and J calls were adopted from that table, with D and trimming inferred from the DNA. The data hold roughly 200,000 clones, with roughly four fifths observed a single time.

The clonotype comes from a man aged 50 to 60 with active or convalescent COVID-19. The chain links TRBV7-3 to TRBJ2-7, with a possible D match to TRBD2 (6 bases). The sequenced sample was peripheral blood. The CDR3 nucleotides are TGTGCCAGCAGCTTAGCGGGGTCCTCTCCTACGGGGCAGTACTTC. It yields the protein CASSLAGSSPTGQYF.